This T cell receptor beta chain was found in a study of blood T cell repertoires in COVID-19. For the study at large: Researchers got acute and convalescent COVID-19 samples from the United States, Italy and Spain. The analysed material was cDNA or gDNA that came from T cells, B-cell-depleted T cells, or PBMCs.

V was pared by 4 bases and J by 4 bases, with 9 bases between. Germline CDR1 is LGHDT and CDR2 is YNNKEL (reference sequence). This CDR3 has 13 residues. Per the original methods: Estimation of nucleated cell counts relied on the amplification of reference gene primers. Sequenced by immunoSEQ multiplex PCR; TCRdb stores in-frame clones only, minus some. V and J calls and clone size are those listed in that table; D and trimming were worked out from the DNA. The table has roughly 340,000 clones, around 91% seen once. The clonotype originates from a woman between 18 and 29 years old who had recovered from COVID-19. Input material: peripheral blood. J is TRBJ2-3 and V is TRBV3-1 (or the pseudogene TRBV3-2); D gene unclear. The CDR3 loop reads CASSRTVADTQYF. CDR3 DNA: TGTGCCAGCAGCCGTACAGTAGCAGATACGCAGTATTTT.